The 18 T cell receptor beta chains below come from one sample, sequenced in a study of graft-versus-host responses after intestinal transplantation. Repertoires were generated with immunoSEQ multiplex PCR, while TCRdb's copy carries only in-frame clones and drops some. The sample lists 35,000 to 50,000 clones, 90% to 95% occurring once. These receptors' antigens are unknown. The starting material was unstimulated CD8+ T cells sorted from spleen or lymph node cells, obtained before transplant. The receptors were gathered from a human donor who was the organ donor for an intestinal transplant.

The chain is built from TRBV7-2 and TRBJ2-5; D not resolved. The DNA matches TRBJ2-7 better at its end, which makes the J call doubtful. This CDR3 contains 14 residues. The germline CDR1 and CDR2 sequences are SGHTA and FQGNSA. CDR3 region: CASSLTQESYEQYF. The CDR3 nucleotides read TGTGCCAGCAGCTTAACCCAGGAGTCCTACGAGCAGTACTTC.

The DNA for the CDR3 is TGCGCCAGCAGCCAAGATTTTGCCTCTTCCACAGATACGCAGTATTTT. Translating gives CASSQDFASSTDTQYF. The genes are TRBV4-3 and TRBJ2-3, with unresolved D. Germline loops: CDR1 LGHNA, CDR2 YSLEER. This CDR3 spans 16 amino acids. Trimming cost V 0 bases and J 2 bases, with 12 bases left between them.

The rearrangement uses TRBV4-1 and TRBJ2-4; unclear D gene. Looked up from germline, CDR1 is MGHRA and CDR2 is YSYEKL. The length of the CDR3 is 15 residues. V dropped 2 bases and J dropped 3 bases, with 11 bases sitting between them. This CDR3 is CASSQLRRDKNIQYF. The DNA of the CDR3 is TGCGCCAGCAGCCAATTGCGGAGAGACAAAAACATTCAGTACTTC.

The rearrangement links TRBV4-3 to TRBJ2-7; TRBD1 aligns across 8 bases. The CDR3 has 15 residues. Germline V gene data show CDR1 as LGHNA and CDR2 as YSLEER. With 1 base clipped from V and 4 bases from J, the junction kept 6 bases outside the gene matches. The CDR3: CASSQGVRGLYEQYF. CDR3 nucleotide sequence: TGCGCCAGCAGCCAAGGTGTCAGGGGGCTTTACGAGCAGTACTTC.

CDR3 region: CASSSHPGNTIYF. In nucleotides, the CDR3 is TGTGCCAGCAGTTCCCATCCTGGAAACACCATATATTTT. The V gene is TRBV7-8, the J gene TRBJ1-3, with D hard to call. The germline V and J ends were trimmed by 6 bases and 2 bases, with 8 bases remaining between them. This CDR3 has 13 residues. Germline assignment: CDR1 SGHVS and CDR2 FQNEAQ.

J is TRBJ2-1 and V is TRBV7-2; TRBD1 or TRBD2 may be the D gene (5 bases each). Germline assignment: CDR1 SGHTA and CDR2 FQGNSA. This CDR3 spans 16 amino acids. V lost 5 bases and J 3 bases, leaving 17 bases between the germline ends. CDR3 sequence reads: CASSLSGGYIYNEQFF. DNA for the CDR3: TGTGCCAGCAGCCTGAGTGGGGGTTATATCTACAATGAGCAGTTCTTC. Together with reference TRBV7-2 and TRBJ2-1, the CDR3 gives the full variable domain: GAGVSQSPSNKVTEKGKDVELRCDPISGHTALYWYRQSLGQGLEFLIYFQGNSAPDKSGLPSDRFSAERTGGSVSTLTIQRTQQEDSAVYLCASSLSGGYIYNEQFFGPGTRLTVL.

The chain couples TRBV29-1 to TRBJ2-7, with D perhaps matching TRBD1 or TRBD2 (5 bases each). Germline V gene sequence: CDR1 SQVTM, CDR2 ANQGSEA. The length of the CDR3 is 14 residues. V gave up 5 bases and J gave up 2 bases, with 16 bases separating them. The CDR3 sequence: CSVRGVDRPYEQYF. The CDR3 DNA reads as TGCAGCGTTAGAGGGGTGGACCGACCCTACGAGCAGTACTTC.

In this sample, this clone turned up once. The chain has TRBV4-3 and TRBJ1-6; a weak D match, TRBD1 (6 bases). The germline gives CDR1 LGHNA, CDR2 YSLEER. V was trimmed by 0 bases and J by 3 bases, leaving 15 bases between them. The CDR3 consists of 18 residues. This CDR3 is CASSQDVPGAIYNSPLHF. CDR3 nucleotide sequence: TGCGCCAGCAGCCAAGATGTTCCAGGGGCCATCTATAATTCACCCCTCCACTTT.

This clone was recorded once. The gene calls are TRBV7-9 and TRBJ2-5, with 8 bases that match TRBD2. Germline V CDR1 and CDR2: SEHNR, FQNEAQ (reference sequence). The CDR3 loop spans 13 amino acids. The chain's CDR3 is CVTGGDERKTQYF. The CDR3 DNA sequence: TGTGTTACGGGAGGGGACGAAAGGAAGACCCAGTACTTC.

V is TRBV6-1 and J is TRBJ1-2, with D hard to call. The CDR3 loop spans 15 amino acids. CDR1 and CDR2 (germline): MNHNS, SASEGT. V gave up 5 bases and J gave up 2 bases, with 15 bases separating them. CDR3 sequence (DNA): TGTGCCAGCAGTCTCCATTGGTTCCCCAACTATGGCTACACCTTC. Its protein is CASSLHWFPNYGYTF.

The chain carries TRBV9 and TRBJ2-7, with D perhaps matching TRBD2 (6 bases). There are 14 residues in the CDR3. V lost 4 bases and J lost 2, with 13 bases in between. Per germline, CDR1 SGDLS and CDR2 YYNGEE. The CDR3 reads CASSTGTATYEQYF. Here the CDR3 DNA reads TGTGCCAGCAGCACCGGGACTGCGACCTACGAGCAGTACTTC. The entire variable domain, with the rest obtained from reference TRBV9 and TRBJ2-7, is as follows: DSGVTQTPKHLITATGQRVTLRCSPRSGDLSVYWYQQSLDQGLQFLIQYYNGEERAKGNILERFSAQQFPDLHSELNLSSLELGDSALYFCASSTGTATYEQYFGPGTRLTVT.

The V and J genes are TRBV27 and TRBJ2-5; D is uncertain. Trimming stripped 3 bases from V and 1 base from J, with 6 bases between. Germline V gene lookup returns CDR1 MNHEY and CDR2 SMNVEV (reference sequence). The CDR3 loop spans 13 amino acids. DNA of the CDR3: TGTGCCAGCAGTTTTACAGTCCAAGAGACCCAGTACTTC. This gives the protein CASSFTVQETQYF.

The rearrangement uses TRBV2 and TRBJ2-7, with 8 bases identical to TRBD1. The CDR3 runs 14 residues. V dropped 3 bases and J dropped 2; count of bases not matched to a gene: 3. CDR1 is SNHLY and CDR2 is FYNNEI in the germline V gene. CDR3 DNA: TGTGCCAGCAGTGACCCAGGGGGCACCTACGAGCAGTACTTC. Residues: CASSDPGGTYEQYF.

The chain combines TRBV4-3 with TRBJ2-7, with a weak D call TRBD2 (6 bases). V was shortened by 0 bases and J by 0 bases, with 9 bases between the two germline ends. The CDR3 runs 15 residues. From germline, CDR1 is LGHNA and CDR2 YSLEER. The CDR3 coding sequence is TGCGCCAGCAGCCAAGACTTCGGGAGCTCCTACGAGCAGTACTTC. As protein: CASSQDFGSSYEQYF.

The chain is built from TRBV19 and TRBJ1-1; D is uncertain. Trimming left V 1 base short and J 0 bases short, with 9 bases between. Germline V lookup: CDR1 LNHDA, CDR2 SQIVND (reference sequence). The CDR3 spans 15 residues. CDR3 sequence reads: CASSIGEGMNTEAFF. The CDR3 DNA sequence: TGTGCCAGTAGTATAGGGGAGGGCATGAACACTGAAGCTTTCTTT.

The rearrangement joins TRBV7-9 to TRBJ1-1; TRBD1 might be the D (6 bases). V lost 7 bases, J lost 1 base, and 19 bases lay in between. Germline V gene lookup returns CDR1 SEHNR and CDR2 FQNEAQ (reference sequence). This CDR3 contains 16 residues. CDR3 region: CASIKRGGASNTEAFF. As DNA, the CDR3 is TGTGCCAGCATTAAAAGGGGGGGGGCGTCGAACACTGAAGCTTTCTTT.

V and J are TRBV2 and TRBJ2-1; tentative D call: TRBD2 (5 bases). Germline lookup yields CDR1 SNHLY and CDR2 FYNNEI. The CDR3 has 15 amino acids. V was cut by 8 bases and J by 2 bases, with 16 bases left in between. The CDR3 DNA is TGTGCCAGCCTGGAGCGGATACTAACCTACAATGAGCAGTTCTTC. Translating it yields CASLERILTYNEQFF.

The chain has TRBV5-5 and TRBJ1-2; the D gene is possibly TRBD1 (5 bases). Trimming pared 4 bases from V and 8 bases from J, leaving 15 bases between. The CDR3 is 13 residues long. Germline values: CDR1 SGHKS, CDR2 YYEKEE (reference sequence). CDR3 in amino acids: CASSDGGEGGYTF. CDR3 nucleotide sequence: TGTGCCAGCAGCGATGGGGGGGAGGGGGGCTACACCTTC.